The source of this T cell receptor beta chain is a study of cytomegalovirus exposure and HLA in healthy donors. This PCR relied on a set of 60 Vbeta primers and 13 Jbeta primers. Clones were read by immunoSEQ multiplex PCR, and TCRdb kept only the in-frame ones, dropping some. The sample lists 190,000 or so clones, roughly 87% occurring once. The germline gives CDR1 LGHNA, CDR2 YSLEER. The CDR3 contains 13 residues. The ends were cut back, 0 bases at V and 6 bases at J, with 7 bases in the middle. Sequenced input: PBMCs. The chain employs TRBV4-3 and TRBJ2-3; D gene unclear. This receptor was identified in a man aged 45-65 years in good health and CMV-seronegative. The CDR3 coding sequence is TGCGCCAGCAGCCAAGAAACTTGGGATACGCAGTATTTT. This gives the protein CASSQETWDTQYF.